This note documents a single T cell receptor beta chain sequence. Patients from Seattle were sampled longitudinally, starting during active infection. Per the original data handling: By means of reference gene primer amplification, nucleated cell counts were estimated. TCRdb's table, derived via immunoSEQ multiplex PCR, lists solely in-frame clones and lacks some. The DNA gave D and trimming, while V, J and clone size come from that table. The repertoire includes roughly 400,000 clones, approximately 89% of them detected once, and about 2.5% sits in the top ten. The sample originates from a study of blood T cell repertoires in COVID-19. Study information: Acute-phase and convalescent COVID-19 samples originated in the United States, Italy and Spain. T cells, B-cell-depleted T cells, or PBMCs provided the cDNA or gDNA that served as material.

With V trimmed by 5 bases and J by 3 bases, 7 bases remained unmatched. Germline-derived CDR1 and CDR2 are LNHDA and SQIVND (reference sequence). The CDR3 loop spans 15 amino acids. The TCR sequence derives from a woman aged 60 to 75 with COVID-19, enrolled during active disease. Source material: peripheral blood. V usage is TRBV19 and J usage is TRBJ2-3; 8 nucleotides agree with TRBD1. The CDR3 nucleotides are TGTGCCAGTAGTTCCGGGACAGGTCGGACAGATACGCAGTATTTT. Its protein is CASSSGTGRTDTQYF.